The present TCR beta chain was sequenced within a study of T cells in pancreatic ductal adenocarcinoma. General study results and limits: Blood had more productive templates and roughly 8-fold more unique clonotypes than tumor.

On this clone: Its target is unknown.

Trimming at V came to 0 bases and at J to 2 bases, leaving 5 bases not matched to a gene. Looked up from germline, CDR1 is SGDLS and CDR2 is YYNGEE. This CDR3 has 16 residues. Sequencing was performed with immunoSEQ multiplex PCR; in TCRdb, only in-frame clones are kept and a portion is missing. The sample yields 10,000 to 15,000 clones, 75% to 90% seen once. No neoadjuvant therapy was given to the selected pancreatic ductal adenocarcinoma patients before their surgery. Sequenced material: PBMCs. The source is a human donor with pancreatic ductal adenocarcinoma. The chain is built from TRBV9 and TRBJ2-3; the match to TRBD1 covers 8 bases. CDR3 bases: TGTGCCAGCAGCGTAGAAGGGACAGGCGACACAGATACGCAGTATTTT. Amino acids: CASSVEGTGDTDTQYF.